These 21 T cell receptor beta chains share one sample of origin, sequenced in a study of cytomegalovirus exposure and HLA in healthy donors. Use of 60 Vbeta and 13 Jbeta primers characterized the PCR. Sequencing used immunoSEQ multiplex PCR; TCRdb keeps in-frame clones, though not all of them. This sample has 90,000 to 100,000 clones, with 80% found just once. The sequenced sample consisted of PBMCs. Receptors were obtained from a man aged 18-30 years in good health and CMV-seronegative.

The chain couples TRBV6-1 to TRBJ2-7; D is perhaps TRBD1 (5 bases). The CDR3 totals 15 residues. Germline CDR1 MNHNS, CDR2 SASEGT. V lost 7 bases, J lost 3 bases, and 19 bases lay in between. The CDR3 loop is CASTPSPGQSYEQYF. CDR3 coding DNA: TGTGCCAGCACCCCCAGCCCAGGACAAAGCTACGAGCAGTACTTC.

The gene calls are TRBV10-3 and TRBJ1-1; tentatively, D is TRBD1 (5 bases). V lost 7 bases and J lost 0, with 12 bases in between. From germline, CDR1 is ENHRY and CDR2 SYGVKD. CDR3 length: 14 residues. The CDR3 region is CAITGGGMNTEAFF. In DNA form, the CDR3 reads TGTGCCATCACCGGGGGAGGGATGAACACTGAAGCTTTCTTT.

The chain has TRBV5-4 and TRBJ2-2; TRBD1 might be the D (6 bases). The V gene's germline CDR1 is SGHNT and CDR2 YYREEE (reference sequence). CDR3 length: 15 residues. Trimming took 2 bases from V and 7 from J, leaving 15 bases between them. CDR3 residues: CASSFRTDLNGELFF. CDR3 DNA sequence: TGTGCCAGCAGCTTTCGGACAGACCTAAACGGGGAGCTGTTTTTT.

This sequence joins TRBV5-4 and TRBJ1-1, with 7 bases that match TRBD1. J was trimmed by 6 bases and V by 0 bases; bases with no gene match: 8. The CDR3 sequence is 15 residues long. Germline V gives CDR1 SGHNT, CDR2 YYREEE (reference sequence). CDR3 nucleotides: TGTGCCAGCAGCTTGGTAGACAGGGTTGGCTCTGAAGCTTTCTTT. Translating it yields CASSLVDRVGSEAFF. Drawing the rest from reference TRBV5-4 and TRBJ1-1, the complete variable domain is ETGVTQSPTHLIKTRGQQVTLRCSSQSGHNTVSWYQQALGQGPQFIFQYYREEENGRGNFPPRFSGLQFPNYSSELNVNALELDDSALYLCASSLVDRVGSEAFFGQGTRLTVV.

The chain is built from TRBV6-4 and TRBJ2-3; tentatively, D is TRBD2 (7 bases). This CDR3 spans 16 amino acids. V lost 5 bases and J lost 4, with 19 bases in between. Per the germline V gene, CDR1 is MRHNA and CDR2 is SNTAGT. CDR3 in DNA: TGTGCCAGCAGTCCCGGTGCGGGGGCTAGTGCAGATACGCAGTATTTT. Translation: CASSPGAGASADTQYF.

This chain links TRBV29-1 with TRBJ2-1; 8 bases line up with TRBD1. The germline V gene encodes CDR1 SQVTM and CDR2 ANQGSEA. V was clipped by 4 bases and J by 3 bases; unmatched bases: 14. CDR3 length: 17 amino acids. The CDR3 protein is CSVVQGAQAGYYNEQFF. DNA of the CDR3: TGCAGCGTTGTTCAGGGGGCACAAGCGGGTTACTACAATGAGCAGTTCTTC.

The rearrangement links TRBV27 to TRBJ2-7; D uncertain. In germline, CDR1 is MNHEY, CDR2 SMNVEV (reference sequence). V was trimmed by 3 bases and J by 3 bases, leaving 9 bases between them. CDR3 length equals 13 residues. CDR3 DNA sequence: TGTGCCAGCAGTTTCTCCACTGGCTACGAGCAGTACTTC. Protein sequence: CASSFSTGYEQYF.

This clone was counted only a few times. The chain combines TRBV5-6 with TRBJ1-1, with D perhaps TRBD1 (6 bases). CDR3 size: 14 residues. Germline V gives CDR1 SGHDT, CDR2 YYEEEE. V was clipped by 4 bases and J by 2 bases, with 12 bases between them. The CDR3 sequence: CASSVRDTNTEAFF. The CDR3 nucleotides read TGTGCCAGCAGCGTACGGGACACCAACACTGAAGCTTTCTTT.

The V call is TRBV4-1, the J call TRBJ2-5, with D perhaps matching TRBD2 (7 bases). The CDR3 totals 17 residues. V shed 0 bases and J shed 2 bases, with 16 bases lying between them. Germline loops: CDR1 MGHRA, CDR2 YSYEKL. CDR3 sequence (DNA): TGCGCCAGCAGCCAAGAACAAGGGGGGGGCCGTCAAGAGACCCAGTACTTC. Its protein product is CASSQEQGGGRQETQYF.

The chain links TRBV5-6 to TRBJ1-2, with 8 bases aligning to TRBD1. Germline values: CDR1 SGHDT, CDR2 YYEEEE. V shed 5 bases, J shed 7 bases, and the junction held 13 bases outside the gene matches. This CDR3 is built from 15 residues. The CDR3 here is CASSLPGQDRSGYTF. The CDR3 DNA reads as TGTGCCAGCAGTTTGCCGGGACAGGACAGGTCTGGCTACACCTTC. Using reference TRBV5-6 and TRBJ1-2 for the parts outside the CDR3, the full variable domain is DAGVTQSPTHLIKTRGQQVTLRCSPKSGHDTVSWYQQALGQGPQFIFQYYEEEERQRGNFPDRFSGHQFPNYSSELNVNALLLGDSALYLCASSLPGQDRSGYTFGSGTRLTVV.

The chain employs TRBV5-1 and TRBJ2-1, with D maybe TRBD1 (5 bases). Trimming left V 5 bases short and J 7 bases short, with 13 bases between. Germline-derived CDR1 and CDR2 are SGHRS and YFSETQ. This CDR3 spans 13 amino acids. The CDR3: CASRRGGPNEQFF. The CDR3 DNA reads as TGCGCCAGCAGAAGGGGCGGCCCTAATGAGCAGTTCTTC.

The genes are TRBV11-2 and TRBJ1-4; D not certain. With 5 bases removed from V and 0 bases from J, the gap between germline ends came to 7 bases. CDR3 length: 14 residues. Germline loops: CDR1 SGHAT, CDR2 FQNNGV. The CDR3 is CASSLLTTNEKLFF. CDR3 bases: TGTGCCAGCAGCCTACTTACAACTAATGAAAAACTGTTTTTT.

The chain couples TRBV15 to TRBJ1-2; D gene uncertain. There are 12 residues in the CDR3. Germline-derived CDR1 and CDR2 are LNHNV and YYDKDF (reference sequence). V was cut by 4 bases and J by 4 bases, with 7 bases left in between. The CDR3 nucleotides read TGTGCCACCAGCATTGGTAGCTATGGCTACACCTTC. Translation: CATSIGSYGYTF.

This CDR3 reads CASSLVASTLAGSSYEQYF. DNA for the CDR3: TGCGCCAGCAGCTTGGTAGCCTCAACTCTAGCGGGGTCCTCCTACGAGCAGTACTTC. The V call is TRBV5-1, the J call TRBJ2-7; 9 positions agree with TRBD2. The germline gives CDR1 SGHRS, CDR2 YFSETQ. The CDR3 spans 19 residues. V shed 0 bases and J 0 bases; nucleotides not matched to a gene: 13.

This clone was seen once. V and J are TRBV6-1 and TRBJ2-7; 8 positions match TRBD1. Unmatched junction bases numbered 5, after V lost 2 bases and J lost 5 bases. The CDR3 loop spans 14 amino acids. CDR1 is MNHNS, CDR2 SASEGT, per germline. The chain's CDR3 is CASSESQGDHEQYF. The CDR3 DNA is TGTGCCAGCAGTGAATCACAGGGGGACCACGAGCAGTACTTC.

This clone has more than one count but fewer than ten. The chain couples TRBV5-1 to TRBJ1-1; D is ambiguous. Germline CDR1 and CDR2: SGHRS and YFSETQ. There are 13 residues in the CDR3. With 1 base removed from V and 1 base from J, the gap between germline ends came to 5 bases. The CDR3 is CASSLMANTEAFF. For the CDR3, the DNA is TGCGCCAGCAGCTTGATGGCGAACACTGAAGCTTTCTTT.

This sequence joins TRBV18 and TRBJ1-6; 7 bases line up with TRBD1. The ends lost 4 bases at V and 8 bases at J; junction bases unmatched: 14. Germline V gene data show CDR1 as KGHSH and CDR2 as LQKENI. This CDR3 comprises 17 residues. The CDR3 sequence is CASSQLGQTLSDSPLHF. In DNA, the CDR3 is TGTGCCAGCTCACAGCTGGGACAGACCCTATCGGATTCACCCCTCCACTTT.

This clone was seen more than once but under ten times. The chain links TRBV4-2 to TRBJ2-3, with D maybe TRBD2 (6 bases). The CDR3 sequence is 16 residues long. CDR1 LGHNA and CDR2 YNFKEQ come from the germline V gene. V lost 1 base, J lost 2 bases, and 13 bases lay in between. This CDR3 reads CASSQVSRGPTDTQYF. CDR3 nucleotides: TGTGCCAGCAGCCAAGTTTCGCGGGGCCCCACAGATACGCAGTATTTT.

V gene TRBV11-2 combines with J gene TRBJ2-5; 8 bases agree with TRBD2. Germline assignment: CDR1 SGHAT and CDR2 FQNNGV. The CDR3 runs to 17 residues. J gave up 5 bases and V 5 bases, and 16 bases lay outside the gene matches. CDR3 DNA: TGTGCCAGCAGCCCCCGGGGGGGTACGGGTATTGTGGAGACCCAGTACTTC. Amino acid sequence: CASSPRGGTGIVETQYF.

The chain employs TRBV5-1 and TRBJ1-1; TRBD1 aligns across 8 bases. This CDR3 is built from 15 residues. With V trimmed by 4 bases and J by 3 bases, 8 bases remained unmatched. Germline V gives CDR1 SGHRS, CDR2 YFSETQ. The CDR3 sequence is CASSAEQGVDTEAFF. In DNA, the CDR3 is TGCGCCAGCAGCGCAGAACAGGGGGTCGACACTGAAGCTTTCTTT.

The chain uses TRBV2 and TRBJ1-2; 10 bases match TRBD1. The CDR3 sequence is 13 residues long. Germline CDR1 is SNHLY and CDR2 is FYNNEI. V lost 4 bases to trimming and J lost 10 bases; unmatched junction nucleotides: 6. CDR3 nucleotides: TGTGCCAGCAGTGGGGGGACAGGGGCCATCTACACCTTC. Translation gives CASSGGTGAIYTF.